These T cell receptor beta chains were read from a single sample in a study of Ad26.COV2.S vaccination and SARS-CoV-2 variants. Sequencing used immunoSEQ multiplex PCR; TCRdb keeps in-frame clones, though not all of them. The table lists under 550,000 clones, around 90% of them singletons. Sequenced material: peripheral blood, taken in a trial of Ad26.COV2.S vaccine versus placebo. The receptors were gathered from a person aged 18-60 years who received the Ad26.COV2.S COVID-19 vaccine or a placebo. Both conserved end residues are part of each CDR3. Fields, in order: clone size, J gene, CDR3 length, V gene, D gene, CDR3 protein, CDR3 DNA. D genes are given only for firm matches. Size is omitted from some rows. Given values are once, few, many or a class for expanded clones.

abundance: few
j_gene: TRBJ2-5
len: 14
v_gene: TRBV7-7
d_gene: .
CDR3aa: CASSPDGRLETQYF
CDR3nt: TGTGCCAGCAGCCCCGACGGGAGATTAGAGACCCAGTACTTC

abundance: .
j_gene: TRBJ2-1
len: 18
v_gene: TRBV7-6
d_gene: TRBD2
CDR3aa: CASSPTLTSGGTYNEQFF
CDR3nt: TGTGCCAGCAGCCCAACATTGACTAGCGGGGGCACCTACAATGAGCAGTTCTTC

abundance: .
j_gene: TRBJ2-1
len: 14
v_gene: TRBV5-6
d_gene: TRBD2
CDR3aa: CASSLGLAGTEQFF
CDR3nt: TGTGCCAGCAGCTTGGGACTAGCGGGAACTGAGCAGTTCTTC

abundance: .
j_gene: TRBJ1-5
len: 16
v_gene: TRBV19
d_gene: .
CDR3aa: CASSISDRPSNQPQHF
CDR3nt: TGTGCCAGTAGTATTTCAGATAGACCTAGCAATCAGCCCCAGCATTTT

abundance: .
j_gene: TRBJ2-7
len: 16
v_gene: TRBV6-6
d_gene: TRBD2
CDR3aa: CASSYPGTSGTYEQYF
CDR3nt: TGTGCCAGCAGTTACCCGGGGACTAGCGGAACCTACGAGCAGTACTTC

abundance: .
j_gene: TRBJ1-3
len: 13
v_gene: TRBV2
d_gene: TRBD1
CDR3aa: CASLRDRGYTIYF
CDR3nt: TGTGCCAGCCTCCGGGACAGGGGGTACACCATATATTTT

abundance: few
j_gene: TRBJ1-1
len: 13
v_gene: TRBV29-1
d_gene: TRBD1
CDR3aa: CSVADRGNTEAFF
CDR3nt: TGCAGCGTTGCAGACAGGGGGAACACTGAAGCTTTCTTT

abundance: few
j_gene: TRBJ2-2
len: 14
v_gene: TRBV6-6
d_gene: TRBD2
CDR3aa: CASMGEGRAGELFF
CDR3nt: TGTGCCAGCATGGGGGAGGGCCGGGCCGGGGAGCTGTTTTTT

abundance: .
j_gene: TRBJ1-1
len: 13
v_gene: TRBV12-3/TRBV12-4
d_gene: TRBD1
CDR3aa: CASSPTGLSEAFF
CDR3nt: TGTGCCAGCAGCCCGACAGGGCTGTCTGAAGCTTTCTTT

abundance: once
j_gene: TRBJ1-4
len: 14
v_gene: TRBV4-3
d_gene: .
CDR3aa: CASSQDVRFEKLFF
CDR3nt: TGCGCCAGCAGCCAAGATGTGAGATTTGAAAAACTGTTTTTT

abundance: .
j_gene: TRBJ2-1
len: 16
v_gene: TRBV24-1
d_gene: .
CDR3aa: CATSPSGSGVMNEQFF
CDR3nt: TGTGCCACCAGTCCCTCCGGTAGCGGAGTAATGAATGAGCAGTTCTTC

abundance: .
j_gene: TRBJ2-7
len: 13
v_gene: TRBV4-1
d_gene: .
CDR3aa: CASSHRASYEQYF
CDR3nt: TGCGCCAGCAGCCACCGGGCCTCCTACGAGCAGTACTTC

abundance: .
j_gene: TRBJ2-7
len: 14
v_gene: TRBV7-9
d_gene: TRBD2
CDR3aa: CASSSGLAVGEQYF
CDR3nt: TGTGCCAGCAGCTCCGGACTAGCGGTTGGCGAGCAGTACTTC

abundance: .
j_gene: TRBJ2-2
len: 17
v_gene: TRBV29-1
d_gene: TRBD2
CDR3aa: CSAVGTAGGLRAGELFF
CDR3nt: TGCAGCGCTGTAGGGACAGCGGGAGGGCTGCGAGCCGGGGAGCTGTTTTTT

abundance: .
j_gene: TRBJ2-5
len: 14
v_gene: TRBV3-1/TRBV3-2
d_gene: .
CDR3aa: CASSQAGYQETQYF
CDR3nt: TGTGCCAGCAGCCAAGCTGGGTACCAAGAGACCCAGTACTTC

abundance: .
j_gene: TRBJ1-1
len: 13
v_gene: TRBV29-1
d_gene: .
CDR3aa: CSVVKGDITEAFF
CDR3nt: TGCAGCGTTGTAAAGGGGGATATCACTGAAGCTTTCTTT

abundance: .
j_gene: TRBJ2-1
len: 16
v_gene: TRBV18
d_gene: TRBD2
CDR3aa: CASSPRDYPERSEQFF
CDR3nt: TGTGCCAGCTCACCGAGGGACTACCCGGAGAGAAGTGAGCAGTTCTTC

abundance: .
j_gene: TRBJ2-5
len: 15
v_gene: TRBV7-2
d_gene: .
CDR3aa: CASTPVSTQLETQYF
CDR3nt: TGTGCCAGCACCCCTGTCTCGACGCAGTTAGAGACCCAGTACTTC

abundance: .
j_gene: TRBJ2-2
len: 16
v_gene: TRBV5-4
d_gene: TRBD2
CDR3aa: CASTPNGGSRTGELFF
CDR3nt: TGTGCCAGCACCCCCAACGGCGGGAGCAGAACCGGGGAGCTGTTTTTT

abundance: .
j_gene: TRBJ2-3
len: 12
v_gene: TRBV2
d_gene: .
CDR3aa: CASSGTTDTQYF
CDR3nt: TGTGCCAGCAGCGGGACAACAGATACGCAGTATTTT

abundance: once
j_gene: TRBJ2-1
len: 16
v_gene: TRBV3-1/TRBV3-2
d_gene: TRBD2
CDR3aa: CASSQYMSGGLNEQFF
CDR3nt: TGTGCCAGCAGCCAATATATGTCGGGAGGGTTGAATGAGCAGTTCTTC

abundance: few
j_gene: TRBJ2-1
len: 15
v_gene: TRBV15
d_gene: .
CDR3aa: CATSRVREGYNEQFF
CDR3nt: TGTGCCACCAGCAGAGTCCGGGAAGGTTACAATGAGCAGTTCTTC

abundance: .
j_gene: TRBJ2-1
len: 16
v_gene: TRBV7-6
d_gene: .
CDR3aa: CASSLAAGGWYNEQFF
CDR3nt: TGTGCCAGCAGCTTAGCAGCGGGCGGATGGTACAATGAGCAGTTCTTC

abundance: .
j_gene: TRBJ2-1
len: 14
v_gene: TRBV4-2
d_gene: .
CDR3aa: CASSPGLSYNEQFF
CDR3nt: TGTGCCAGCAGCCCGGGACTGTCCTACAATGAGCAGTTCTTC

abundance: .
j_gene: TRBJ2-2
len: 16
v_gene: TRBV11-2
d_gene: TRBD1
CDR3aa: CASSLDEGAGTGELFF
CDR3nt: TGTGCCAGCAGCTTAGACGAGGGGGCCGGCACCGGGGAGCTGTTTTTT

abundance: .
j_gene: TRBJ1-1
len: 12
v_gene: TRBV11-2
d_gene: .
CDR3aa: CASNYGNTEAFF
CDR3nt: TGTGCCAGCAACTACGGGAACACTGAAGCTTTCTTT

abundance: .
j_gene: TRBJ2-1
len: 13
v_gene: TRBV10-3
d_gene: TRBD2
CDR3aa: CAITSGSDNEQFF
CDR3nt: TGTGCCATAACTAGCGGGAGCGACAATGAGCAGTTCTTC

abundance: .
j_gene: TRBJ1-5
len: 15
v_gene: TRBV5-6
d_gene: TRBD1
CDR3aa: CASSYSGTENQPQHF
CDR3nt: TGTGCCAGCAGTTACTCCGGGACAGAGAATCAGCCCCAGCATTTT

abundance: .
j_gene: TRBJ1-1
len: 12
v_gene: TRBV18
d_gene: .
CDR3aa: CASSPSRNEAFF
CDR3nt: TGTGCCAGCTCACCTTCCAGGAATGAAGCTTTCTTT

abundance: .
j_gene: TRBJ1-1
len: 14
v_gene: TRBV7-9
d_gene: TRBD1
CDR3aa: CAGRGTGGNTEAFF
CDR3nt: TGTGCCGGCAGGGGGACAGGGGGGAACACTGAAGCTTTCTTT

abundance: .
j_gene: TRBJ1-3
len: 17
v_gene: TRBV28
d_gene: .
CDR3aa: CASSLTGQKLSGNTIYF
CDR3nt: TGTGCCAGCAGTTTGACAGGTCAAAAGCTCTCTGGAAACACCATATATTTT

abundance: .
j_gene: TRBJ1-4
len: 15
v_gene: TRBV28
d_gene: TRBD1
CDR3aa: CASSLGGQGNEKLFF
CDR3nt: TGTGCCAGCAGTTTAGGGGGACAGGGAAATGAAAAACTGTTTTTT

abundance: .
j_gene: TRBJ2-2
len: 14
v_gene: TRBV2
d_gene: .
CDR3aa: CAIMGRPNTGELFF
CDR3nt: TGTGCCATCATGGGACGGCCGAACACCGGGGAGCTGTTTTTT

abundance: .
j_gene: TRBJ1-2
len: 13
v_gene: TRBV5-6
d_gene: .
CDR3aa: CASSLAGNDGYTF
CDR3nt: TGTGCCAGCAGCTTGGCAGGGAACGATGGCTACACCTTC

abundance: .
j_gene: TRBJ2-3
len: 17
v_gene: TRBV6-6
d_gene: TRBD2
CDR3aa: CASSRTGVGGRTDTQYF
CDR3nt: TGTGCCAGCAGTCGCACGGGGGTAGGCGGGAGAACAGATACGCAGTATTTT

abundance: .
j_gene: TRBJ1-4
len: 15
v_gene: TRBV5-1
d_gene: .
CDR3aa: CASSLTAADNEKLFF
CDR3nt: TGCGCCAGCAGCTTGACGGCAGCGGATAATGAAAAACTGTTTTTT

abundance: .
j_gene: TRBJ2-1
len: 14
v_gene: TRBV19
d_gene: .
CDR3aa: CASHSGRSYNEQFF
CDR3nt: TGTGCCAGTCATAGCGGCCGCTCCTACAATGAGCAGTTCTTC

abundance: .
j_gene: TRBJ2-7
len: 14
v_gene: TRBV27
d_gene: TRBD2
CDR3aa: CASALTSGSYEQYF
CDR3nt: TGTGCCAGCGCTTTGACTAGCGGCTCCTACGAGCAGTACTTC

abundance: few
j_gene: TRBJ2-2
len: 17
v_gene: TRBV9
d_gene: TRBD2
CDR3aa: CASSVRGLAGVGGELFF
CDR3nt: TGTGCCAGCAGCGTAAGGGGACTAGCGGGAGTGGGCGGGGAGCTGTTTTTT

abundance: .
j_gene: TRBJ2-5
len: 16
v_gene: TRBV4-1
d_gene: TRBD1
CDR3aa: CASSDRDRAFKGTQYF
CDR3nt: TGCGCCAGCAGCGACCGGGACAGGGCATTCAAGGGGACCCAGTACTTC

abundance: .
j_gene: TRBJ2-3
len: 14
v_gene: TRBV29-1
d_gene: .
CDR3aa: CSVEERSGTDTQYF
CDR3nt: TGCAGCGTTGAAGAGCGGTCGGGCACAGATACGCAGTATTTT

abundance: .
j_gene: TRBJ2-1
len: 15
v_gene: TRBV7-9
d_gene: TRBD2
CDR3aa: CASSLMGLINNEQFF
CDR3nt: TGTGCCAGCAGCTTAATGGGACTAATCAACAATGAGCAGTTCTTC

abundance: once
j_gene: TRBJ2-7
len: 14
v_gene: TRBV19
d_gene: .
CDR3aa: CASSKMGAGYEQYF
CDR3nt: TGTGCCAGTAGTAAGATGGGGGCCGGGTACGAGCAGTACTTC

abundance: .
j_gene: TRBJ1-5
len: 16
v_gene: TRBV7-2
d_gene: .
CDR3aa: CASSLDAGAPNQPQHF
CDR3nt: TGTGCCAGCAGCTTAGATGCCGGGGCCCCCAATCAGCCCCAGCATTTT

abundance: .
j_gene: TRBJ1-1
len: 14
v_gene: TRBV6-2/TRBV6-3
d_gene: .
CDR3aa: CASSSRADGTEAFF
CDR3nt: TGTGCCAGCAGTTCCAGGGCGGATGGCACTGAAGCTTTCTTT

abundance: .
j_gene: TRBJ2-7
len: 15
v_gene: TRBV9
d_gene: TRBD2
CDR3aa: CASSVGLADHYEQYF
CDR3nt: TGTGCCAGCAGCGTAGGACTAGCGGACCACTACGAGCAGTACTTC

abundance: once
j_gene: TRBJ1-5
len: 15
v_gene: TRBV15
d_gene: .
CDR3aa: CATSAAPSPNQPQHF
CDR3nt: TGTGCCACCAGCGCGGCGCCCTCACCTAATCAGCCCCAGCATTTT

abundance: .
j_gene: TRBJ1-2
len: 11
v_gene: TRBV28
d_gene: .
CDR3aa: CASSFGYGYTF
CDR3nt: TGTGCCAGCAGTTTCGGCTATGGCTACACCTTC

abundance: once
j_gene: TRBJ2-2
len: 14
v_gene: TRBV5-4
d_gene: .
CDR3aa: CASSTRTNTGELFF
CDR3nt: TGTGCCAGCAGCACCAGGACGAACACCGGGGAGCTGTTTTTT